The next 5 T cell receptor beta chains were all read from a single sample in a study of preoperative IRX-2 immunotherapy in early breast cancer. Treatment defined: preoperative locoregional IRX-2 cytokine immunotherapy. Measured with immunoSEQ multiplex PCR; TCRdb has only the in-frame clones, and not every one. The sample gives 40,000 to 50,000 clones, approximately 75% of which show up once; 0.95% to 1.5% is in the top ten. This material consisted of tumor tissue, taken after IRX-2 immunotherapy. The receptors originated from a human donor with breast cancer.

The V gene is TRBV1, the J gene TRBJ2-7; the table's D gene call, TRBD1, was not cross checked with the DNA. TRBV1 is described as a pseudogene. This CDR3 contains 14 residues. The chain's CDR3 is CASSDRDTVYEQYF. CDR3 nucleotides: TGCGCCAGCAGCGATAGGGACACAGTCTACGAGCAGTACTTC.

CDR3 DNA: TGTGCCAGCAGTAACGACGGGACAGGGGTGCGGGAGCAGTACTTC. This translates into CASSNDGTGVREQYF. V and J are TRBV6-8 and TRBJ2-7; TRBD1 matches at 10 bases. Trimming at V came to 5 bases and at J to 7 bases, leaving 11 bases not matched to a gene. Germline values: CDR1 MNHGY, CDR2 SAAAGT. This CDR3 is 15 amino acids long.

The V call is TRBV5-1, the J call TRBJ2-5; 13 bases align to TRBD2. The V gene's germline CDR1 is SGHRS and CDR2 YFSETQ. This CDR3 is built from 16 residues. V shed 2 bases, J shed 5 bases, and the junction held 6 bases outside the gene matches. In nucleotides, the CDR3 is TGCGCCAGCAGCTTCGGGACTAGCGGGAAGGTGGAGACCCAGTACTTC. This codes for CASSFGTSGKVETQYF.

V is TRBV19 and J is TRBJ1-2, with D possibly matching TRBD1 (5 bases). Germline V gives CDR1 LNHDA, CDR2 SQIVND (reference sequence). V was pared by 5 bases and J by 4 bases, with 11 bases between. The CDR3 contains 13 residues. This chain's CDR3 is CASSVGGPYGYTF. The CDR3 DNA reads TGTGCCAGTAGTGTTGGGGGACCCTATGGCTACACCTTC.

Of note for this clone: A nucleotide was unread or ambiguous, so the corresponding amino acid is written X. The CDR3 DNA follows: TGTGCCAGCAGGGGGGRACAGCGGGCAGCCTACGAGCAGTACTTC. Protein: CASRGXQRAAYEQYF. V gene TRBV6-8 combines with J gene TRBJ2-7; TRBD2 is a possible D gene (6 bases). Trimming left V 6 bases short and J 2 bases short, with 17 bases between. Germline V gene data show CDR1 as MNHGY and CDR2 as SAAAGT. The CDR3 totals 15 residues.